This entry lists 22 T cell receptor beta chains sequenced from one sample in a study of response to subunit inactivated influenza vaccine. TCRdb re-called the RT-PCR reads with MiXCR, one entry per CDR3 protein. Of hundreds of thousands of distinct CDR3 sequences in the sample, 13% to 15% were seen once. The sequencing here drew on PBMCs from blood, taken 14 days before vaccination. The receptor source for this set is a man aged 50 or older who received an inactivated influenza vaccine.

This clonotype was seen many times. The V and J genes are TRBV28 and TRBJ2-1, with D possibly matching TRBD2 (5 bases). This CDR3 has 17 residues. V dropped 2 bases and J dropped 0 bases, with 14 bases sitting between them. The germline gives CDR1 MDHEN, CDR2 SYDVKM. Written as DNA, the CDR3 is TGTGCCAGCAGTTTAGTCGGAGGTTCTAGCTCCTACAATGAGCAGTTCTTC. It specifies CASSLVGGSSSYNEQFF.

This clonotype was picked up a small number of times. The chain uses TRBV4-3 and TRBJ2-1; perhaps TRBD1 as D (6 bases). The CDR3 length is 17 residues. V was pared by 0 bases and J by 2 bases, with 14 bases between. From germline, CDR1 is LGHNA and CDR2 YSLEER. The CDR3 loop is CASSQDRLRGTYNEQFF. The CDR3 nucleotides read TGCGCCAGCAGCCAAGATAGGTTGAGGGGGACCTACAATGAGCAGTTCTTC.

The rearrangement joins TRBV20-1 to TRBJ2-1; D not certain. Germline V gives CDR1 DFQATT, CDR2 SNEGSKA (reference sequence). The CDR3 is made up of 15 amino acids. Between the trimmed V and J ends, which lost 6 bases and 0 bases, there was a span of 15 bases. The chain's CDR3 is CSAPSEKSSYNEQFF. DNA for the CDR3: TGCAGTGCACCATCTGAGAAGAGCTCCTACAATGAGCAGTTCTTC.

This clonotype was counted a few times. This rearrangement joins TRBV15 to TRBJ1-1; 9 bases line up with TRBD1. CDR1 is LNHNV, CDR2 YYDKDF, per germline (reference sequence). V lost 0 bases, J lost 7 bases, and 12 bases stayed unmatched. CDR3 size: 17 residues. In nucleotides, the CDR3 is TGTGCCACCAGCAGAGATCTGATTCCCGGGACAGGGATTGAAGCTTTCTTT. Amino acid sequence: CATSRDLIPGTGIEAFF.

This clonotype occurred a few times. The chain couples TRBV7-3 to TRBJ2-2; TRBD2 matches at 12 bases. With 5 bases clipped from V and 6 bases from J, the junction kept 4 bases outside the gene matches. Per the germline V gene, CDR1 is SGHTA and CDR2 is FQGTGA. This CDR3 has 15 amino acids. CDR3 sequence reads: CASSQLAGGAGELFF. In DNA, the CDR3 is TGTGCCAGCAGCCAACTAGCGGGAGGTGCCGGGGAGCTGTTTTTT.

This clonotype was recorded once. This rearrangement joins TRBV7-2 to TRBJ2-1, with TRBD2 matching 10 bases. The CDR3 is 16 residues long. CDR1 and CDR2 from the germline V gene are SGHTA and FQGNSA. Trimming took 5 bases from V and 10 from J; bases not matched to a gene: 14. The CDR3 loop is CASSRPGLAGASEQFF. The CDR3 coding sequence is TGTGCCAGCAGCCGGCCCGGGCTAGCGGGAGCATCCGAGCAGTTCTTC. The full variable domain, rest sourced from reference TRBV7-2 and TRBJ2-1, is GAGVSQSPSNKVTEKGKDVELRCDPISGHTALYWYRQSLGQGLEFLIYFQGNSAPDKSGLPSDRFSAERTGGSVSTLTIQRTQQEDSAVYLCASSRPGLAGASEQFFGPGTRLTVL.

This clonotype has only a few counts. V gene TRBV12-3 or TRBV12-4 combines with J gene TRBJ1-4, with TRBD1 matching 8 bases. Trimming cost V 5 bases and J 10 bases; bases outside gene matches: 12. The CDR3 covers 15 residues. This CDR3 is CASSPGQGGRVKLFF. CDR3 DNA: TGTGCCAGCAGTCCAGGACAGGGTGGGAGGGTAAAACTGTTTTTT.

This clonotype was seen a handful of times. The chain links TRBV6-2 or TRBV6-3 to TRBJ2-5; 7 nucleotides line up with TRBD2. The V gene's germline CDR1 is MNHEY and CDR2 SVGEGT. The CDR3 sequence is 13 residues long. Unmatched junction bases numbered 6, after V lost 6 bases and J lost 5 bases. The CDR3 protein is CASSGGGWETQYF. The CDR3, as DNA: TGTGCCAGCAGCGGGGGAGGGTGGGAGACCCAGTACTTC.

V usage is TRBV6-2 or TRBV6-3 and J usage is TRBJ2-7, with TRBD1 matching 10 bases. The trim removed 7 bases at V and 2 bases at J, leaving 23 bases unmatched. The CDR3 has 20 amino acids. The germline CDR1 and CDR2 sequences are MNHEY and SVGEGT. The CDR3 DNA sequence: TGTGCCAGCACCCCTCCGGTCCCAAACCGGGACAGGGGATGGGCCTACGAGCAGTACTTC. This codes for CASTPPVPNRDRGWAYEQYF.

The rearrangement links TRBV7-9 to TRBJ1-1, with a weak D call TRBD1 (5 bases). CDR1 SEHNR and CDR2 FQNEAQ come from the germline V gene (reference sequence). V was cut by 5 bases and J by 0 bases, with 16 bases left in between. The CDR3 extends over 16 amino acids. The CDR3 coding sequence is TGTGCCAGCAGCCACACCGGGGGGGGGATGAACACTGAAGCTTTCTTT. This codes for CASSHTGGGMNTEAFF.

CDR3 amino acids: CSPFLSSTDTQYF. CDR3 DNA: TGCAGTCCCTTTTTGTCTAGCACAGATACGCAGTATTTT. The V gene is TRBV20-1, the J gene TRBJ2-3, with unresolved D. Germline V gene lookup returns CDR1 DFQATT and CDR2 SNEGSKA (reference sequence). V gave up 8 bases and J gave up 0 bases, with 12 bases separating them. This CDR3 is 13 amino acids long.

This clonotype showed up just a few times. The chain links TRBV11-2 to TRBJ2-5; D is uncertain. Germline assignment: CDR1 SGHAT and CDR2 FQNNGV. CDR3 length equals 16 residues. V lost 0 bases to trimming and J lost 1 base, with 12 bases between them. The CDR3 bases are TGTGCCAGCAGCTTAGAGTCCCCCCTTTTCCAAGAGACCCAGTACTTC. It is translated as CASSLESPLFQETQYF.

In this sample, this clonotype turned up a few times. The DNA of the CDR3 is TGCAGTGCTAGAGTGGCCGCAGGGGGGTACTCCTACGAGCAGTACTTC. Its translation is CSARVAAGGYSYEQYF. The J gene is TRBJ2-7, the V gene TRBV20-1, with D tentatively TRBD1 (7 bases). V lost 1 base and J lost 0, with 16 bases in between. Germline V gives CDR1 DFQATT, CDR2 SNEGSKA (reference sequence). This CDR3 contains 16 residues.

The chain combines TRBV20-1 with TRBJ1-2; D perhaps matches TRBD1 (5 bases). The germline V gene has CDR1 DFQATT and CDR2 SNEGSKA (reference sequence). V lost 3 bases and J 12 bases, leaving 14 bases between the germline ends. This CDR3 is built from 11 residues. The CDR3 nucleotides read TGCAGTGCTAGTTGGGACGCTCTTAACACCTTC. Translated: CSASWDALNTF.

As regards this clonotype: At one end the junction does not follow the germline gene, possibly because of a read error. In DNA form, the CDR3 reads TGCGCCAGCAGCCCACAGGGGTATGGAAACACCATATTTTTT. It yields the protein CASSPQGYGNTIFF. V usage is TRBV5-1 and J usage is TRBJ1-3, with 7 nucleotides matching TRBD1. Germline loops: CDR1 SGHRS, CDR2 YFSETQ. This CDR3 has 14 amino acids.

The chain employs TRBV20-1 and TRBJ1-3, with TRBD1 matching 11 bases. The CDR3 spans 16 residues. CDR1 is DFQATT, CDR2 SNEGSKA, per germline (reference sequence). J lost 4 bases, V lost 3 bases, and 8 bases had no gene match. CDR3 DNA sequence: TGCAGTGCTAGTCCAGGACAGGGGGCATCAGGAAACACCATATATTTT. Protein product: CSASPGQGASGNTIYF.

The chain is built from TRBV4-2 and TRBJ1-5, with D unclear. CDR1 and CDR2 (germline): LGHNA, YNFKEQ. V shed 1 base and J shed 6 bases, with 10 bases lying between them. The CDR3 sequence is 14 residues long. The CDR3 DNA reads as TGTGCCAGCAGCCAAGTCTCCGGCGGTCAGCCCCAGCATTTT. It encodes CASSQVSGGQPQHF.

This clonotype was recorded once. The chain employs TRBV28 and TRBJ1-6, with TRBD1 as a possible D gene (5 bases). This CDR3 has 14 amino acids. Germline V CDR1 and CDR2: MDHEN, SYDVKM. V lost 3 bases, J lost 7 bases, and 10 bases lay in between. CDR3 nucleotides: TGTGCCAGCAGTTTGGGACTAACAAATTCACCCCTCCACTTT. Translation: CASSLGLTNSPLHF.

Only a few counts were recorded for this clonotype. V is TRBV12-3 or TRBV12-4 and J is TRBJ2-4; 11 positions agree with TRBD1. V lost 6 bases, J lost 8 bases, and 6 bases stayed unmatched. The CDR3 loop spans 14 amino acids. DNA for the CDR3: TGTGCCAGCAGCAGGACAGGGGGCTTATACATTCAGTACTTC. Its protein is CASSRTGGLYIQYF.

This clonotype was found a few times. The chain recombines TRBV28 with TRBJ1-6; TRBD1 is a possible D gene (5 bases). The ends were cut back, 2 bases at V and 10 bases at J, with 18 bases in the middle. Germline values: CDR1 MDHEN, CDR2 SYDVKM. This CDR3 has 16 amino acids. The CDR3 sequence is CASSLGLKGAASPLHF. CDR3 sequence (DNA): TGTGCCAGCAGTTTAGGCCTAAAAGGGGCTGCGTCACCCCTCCACTTT.

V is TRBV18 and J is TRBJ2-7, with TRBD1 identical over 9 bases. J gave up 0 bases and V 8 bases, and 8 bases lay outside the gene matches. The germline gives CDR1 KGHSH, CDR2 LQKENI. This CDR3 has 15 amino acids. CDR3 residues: CASSPGQGPSYEQYF. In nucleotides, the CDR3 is TGTGCCAGCAGCCCGGGACAGGGCCCCTCCTACGAGCAGTACTTC. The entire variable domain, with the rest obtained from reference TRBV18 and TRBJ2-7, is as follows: NAGVMQNPRHLVRRRGQEARLRCSPMKGHSHVYWYRQLPEEGLKFMVYLQKENIIDESGMPKERFSAEFPKEGPSILRIQQVVRGDSAAYFCASSPGQGPSYEQYFGPGTRLTVT.

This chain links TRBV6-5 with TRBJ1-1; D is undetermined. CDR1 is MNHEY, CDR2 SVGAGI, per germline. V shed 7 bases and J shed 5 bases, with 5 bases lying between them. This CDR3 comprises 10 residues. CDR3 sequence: CASIETEAFF. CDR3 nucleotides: TGTGCCAGCATCGAAACTGAAGCTTTCTTT.